These 9 T cell receptor beta chains were all obtained from the same sample, sequenced in a study of cytomegalovirus exposure and HLA in healthy donors. Vbeta (60) and Jbeta (13) primers were used in the PCR. This table comes from immunoSEQ multiplex PCR, and its TCRdb copy is limited to in-frame clones, with some not included. The sample table includes about 50,000 clones. Sequenced input: PBMCs. The receptors were sampled from a young woman in good health and CMV-seronegative.

In the case of this clone: At one end the junction does not follow the germline gene, possibly because of a read error. This chain connects TRBV28 to TRBJ2-1; D gene uncertain. In germline, CDR1 is MDHEN, CDR2 SYDVKM. The CDR3 runs to 11 residues. CDR3 amino acids: CASTRYSEQFF. CDR3 DNA sequence: TGTGCCAGCACCCGCTACAGTGAGCAGTTCTTC.

The CDR3 protein is CASSIMDGLTGELFF. DNA for the CDR3: TGCGCCAGCAGTATTATGGACGGACTCACCGGGGAGCTGTTTTTT. V and J are TRBV5-1 and TRBJ2-2; D is perhaps TRBD2 (5 bases). The CDR3 sequence is 15 residues long. V shed 5 bases and J shed 4 bases, with 15 bases lying between them. CDR1 and CDR2 (germline): SGHRS, YFSETQ. The variable domain in full, with the rest retrieved from reference TRBV5-1 and TRBJ2-2, is KAGVTQTPRYLIKTRGQQVTLSCSPISGHRSVSWYQQTPGQGLQFLFEYFSETQRNKGNFPGRFSGRQFSNSRSEMNVSTLELGDSALYLCASSIMDGLTGELFFGEGSRLTVL.

CDR3 sequence (DNA): TGTGCCAGCAGTTGGACAGGGGCCGAGGGGACCCAGTACTTC. It is translated as CASSWTGAEGTQYF. The gene calls are TRBV28 and TRBJ2-5; the match to TRBD1 covers 9 bases. CDR1 and CDR2 from the germline V gene are MDHEN and SYDVKM. Losses at the gene ends were 4 bases for V and 7 bases for J; bases not matched to a gene: 7. The CDR3 length is 14 residues.

The rearrangement links TRBV29-1 to TRBJ1-5; possible D gene TRBD1, 5 bases. Germline assignment: CDR1 SQVTM and CDR2 ANQGSEA. CDR3 length: 14 amino acids. Trimming removed 4 bases at V and 0 bases at J, with 10 bases between. CDR3 nucleotide sequence: TGCAGCGTTGCCGACAGCTATAGCAATCAGCCCCAGCATTTT. Its translation: CSVADSYSNQPQHF. The entire variable domain, with the rest obtained from reference TRBV29-1 and TRBJ1-5, is as follows: SAVISQKPSRDICQRGTSLTIQCQVDSQVTMMFWYRQQPGQSLTLIATANQGSEATYESGFVIDKFPISRPNLTFSTLTVSNMSPEDSSIYLCSVADSYSNQPQHFGDGTRLSIL.

The chain links TRBV5-1 to TRBJ2-1; 12 bases fit TRBD2. With 1 base clipped from V and 6 bases from J, the junction kept 11 bases outside the gene matches. Germline V CDR1 and CDR2: SGHRS, YFSETQ. The CDR3 contains 18 residues. CDR3 sequence (DNA): TGCGCCAGCAGCTTGTTGGGGCCTAGCGGGGGGGCAGGCAATGAGCAGTTCTTC. Protein product: CASSLLGPSGGAGNEQFF.

With regard to this clone: One end of the junction is discordant with germline, which a read error may explain. The rearrangement joins TRBV6-4 to TRBJ2-3; the match to TRBD1 covers 12 bases. Germline V CDR1 and CDR2: MRHNA, SNTAGT. This CDR3 is 14 amino acids long. DNA of the CDR3: TGTGCCAGCAGTGAGGGACAGGGGGCAGATAAGCAGTATTTT. This encodes CASSEGQGADKQYF.

CDR3 in amino acids: CASSPVQGSEQYF. The CDR3 nucleotides read TGTGCCAGCTCACCAGTACAGGGAAGCGAGCAGTACTTC. The chain has TRBV18 and TRBJ2-7; possibly TRBD1 for D (6 bases). The V end was cut by 2 bases, the J end by 6 bases, with 11 bases between. The germline CDR1 and CDR2 sequences are KGHSH and LQKENI. The CDR3 consists of 13 residues.

The chain employs TRBV5-1 and TRBJ1-1; D might be TRBD1 (5 bases). The V gene's germline CDR1 is SGHRS and CDR2 YFSETQ. This CDR3 is built from 13 residues. Trimming removed 0 bases at V and 7 bases at J, with 10 bases between. The CDR3 bases are TGCGCCAGCAGCTTGGGCGGGGGGGTTGAAGCTTTCTTT. Translation gives CASSLGGGVEAFF.

J is TRBJ1-1 and V is TRBV10-2, with D perhaps matching TRBD1 (5 bases). The CDR3 has 14 residues. In germline, CDR1 is WSHSY, CDR2 SAAADI. V lost 6 bases to trimming and J lost 0 bases, with 11 bases between them. CDR3 bases: TGCGCCAGCAGGAATTCAGGGTTGAACACTGAAGCTTTCTTT. Translation: CASRNSGLNTEAFF.